This TCR beta chain was sequenced for a study of T cells after yellow fever vaccination (dated by TCRdb to about 2019). Looking at the study overall: Libraries from fractions with low cell numbers were prepared with the SMART-Seq v4 Ultra Low Input RNA kit. Two healthy male donors made up the cohort, one aged 18 to 29 years and the other aged 30 to 40 years. To follow T-cell clones before and after both primary and booster YFV17D yellow fever vaccination, bulk TCR alpha and beta repertoires underwent longitudinal sequencing. Blood samples were taken at several timepoints before and after primary and secondary immunization, and bulk PBMC replicates and cell subsets were isolated.

Study-wide findings and limitations: The study included only a couple of donors, which limits how far the findings can be generalized. A small fraction of clonotypes appeared in both the CD4 and CD8 compartments, likely as a result of convergent recombination. Computational filtering was needed because FACS-sorted repertoires could contain abundant contaminating clonotypes from the bulk population. After the booster, most clones that had expanded after primary vaccination were detected again (around 95% of CD4 and around nine tenths of CD8), suggesting broad maintenance of memory. Compared with the primary T-cell response, the secondary T-cell response was weaker but faster, peaking on day 5 rather than day 15.

In the case of this clonotype: Its specific antigen is unknown. No quality values exist for individual bases; no much larger clone is one base distant.

The treatment or condition label for this specimen denotes: live attenuated yellow fever vaccine strain. At each blood-draw timepoint, two biological replicates of bulk PBMCs were obtained. A standard Ficoll-Paque protocol was used to isolate PBMCs from peripheral blood. TriZol was used to extract RNA from bulk PBMCs, from CD4 and CD8 fractions, and from dextramer-positive and dextramer-negative fractions. Synthesis of TCR cDNA relied on 5'RACE template switching, a step that introduced a universal primer site along with unique molecular identifiers. Priming for cDNA synthesis came from both the TCR alpha and TCR beta constant segments. Libraries were amplified in two PCR steps, with sample barcodes and sequencing adapters added in the second step. Sequencing of libraries was done on Illumina HiSeq 2500 (2x100 bp) or NovaSeq (2x150 bp). Turning to the authors' computational methods: Demultiplexing of reads and collapsing into UMI consensus sequences were performed with MIGEC, and V(D)J alignment was carried out with MiXCR. Using edgeR on replicate PBMC samples, clonotypes were called vaccine-responding if FDR was below 0.01 and the log2 fold change was above 5 up to day 15. Bulk clonotypes were assigned CD4 or CD8 identity according to which sequenced CD4 or CD8 repertoire held them at higher abundance. In TCRdb, the public reads were trimmed at Q25 with fastp and aligned with MiXCR, with productive beta chains retained. Identical CDR3 protein sequences are pooled into one entry, listed with their most common genes and DNA. The V and J calls and clone size are TCRdb's, not the authors'. The sample records roughly 520,000 distinct CDR3 sequences, less than 25% of which are singletons. The leading ten clones occupy 15% to 20% of the sample.

The CDR3 has 16 amino acids, counting the end cysteine and phenylalanine. The entry retains the CDR3 DNA only, 48 bases that are in frame from base 1. Per the germline V gene, MNHEY is the CDR1 and SVGAGI is the CDR2. V ends up 6 bases short and J 6 bases short, with an unmatched junction base count of 13. The chain is assembled from TRBV6-5 and TRBJ2-1; 8 nucleotides in the junction match TRBD2. This clonotype originated in a man aged 18 to 29 who received the YFV17D yellow fever vaccine. Sequenced here: PBMCs, sampled approximately 22 days after the first yellow fever vaccination. CDR3 loop: CASSPGGGRDLNEQFF. The bases read TGTGCCAGCAGCCCGGGGGGGGGCAGGGACCTCAATGAGCAGTTCTTC.